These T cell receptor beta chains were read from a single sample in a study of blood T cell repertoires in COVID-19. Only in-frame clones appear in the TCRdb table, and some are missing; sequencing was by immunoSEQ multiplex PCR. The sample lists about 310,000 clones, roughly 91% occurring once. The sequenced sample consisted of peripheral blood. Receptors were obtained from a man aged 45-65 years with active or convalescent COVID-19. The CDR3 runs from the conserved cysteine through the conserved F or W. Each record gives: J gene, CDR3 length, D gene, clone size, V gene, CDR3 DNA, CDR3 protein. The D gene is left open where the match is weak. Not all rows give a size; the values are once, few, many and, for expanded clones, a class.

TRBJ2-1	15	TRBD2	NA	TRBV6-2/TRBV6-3	TGTGCCAGCAGTTTCCGCGGGGGGGCCTACAATGAGCAGTTCTTC	CASSFRGGAYNEQFF
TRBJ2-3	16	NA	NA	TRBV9	TGTGCCAGCAGCGTAGCGGGGGGCTTGTGGACAGATACGCAGTATTTT	CASSVAGGLWTDTQYF
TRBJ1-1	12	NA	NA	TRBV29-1	TGCAGCGTTGAAGCAGTTGACACTGAAGCTTTCTTT	CSVEAVDTEAFF
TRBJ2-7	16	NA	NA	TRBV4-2	TGTGCCAGCAGCCCGAAAGACGGGGGGCCATCCTACGAGCAGTACTTC	CASSPKDGGPSYEQYF
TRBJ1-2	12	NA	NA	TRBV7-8	TGTGCCAGCAGTTTTAATAACTATGGCTACACCTTC	CASSFNNYGYTF
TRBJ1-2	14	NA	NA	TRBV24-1	TGTGCCACCAGTGATTCATGGGGGGAGGATGGCTACACCTTC	CATSDSWGEDGYTF
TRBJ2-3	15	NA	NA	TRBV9	TGTGCCAGCAGCGTAGGACTAGGGAGCCCAGATACGCAGTATTTT	CASSVGLGSPDTQYF
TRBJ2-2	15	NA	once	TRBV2	TGTGCCAGCAGTGCGGACAGAACATTAGGCGGGGAGCTGTTTTTT	CASSADRTLGGELFF
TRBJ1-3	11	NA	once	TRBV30	TGTGCCTGGACAGGTAGCGACACCATATATTTT	CAWTGSDTIYF
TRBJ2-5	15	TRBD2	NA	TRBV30	TGTGCCTGGAGTCGACTAGCGGGGGGGCAAGAGACCCAGTACTTC	CAWSRLAGGQETQYF
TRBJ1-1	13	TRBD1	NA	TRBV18	TGTGCCAGCTCACCACCGGGACAGGGAGGCGCTTTCTTT	CASSPPGQGGAFF
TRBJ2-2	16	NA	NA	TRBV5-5	TGTGCCAGCAGCCCCGGAGGCAGGATGAACACCGGGGAGCTGTTTTTT	CASSPGGRMNTGELFF
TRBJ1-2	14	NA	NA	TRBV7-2	TGTGCCAGCAGCCCCCCGGGGAACCACTATGGCTACACCTTC	CASSPPGNHYGYTF
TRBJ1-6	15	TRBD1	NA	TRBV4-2	TGTGCCAGCAGCGTGGACAGGGAGAATAATTCACCCCTCCACTTT	CASSVDRENNSPLHF
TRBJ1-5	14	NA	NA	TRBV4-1	TGCGCCAGCAGCCAAGTCGGTCTAAATCAGCCCCAGCATTTT	CASSQVGLNQPQHF
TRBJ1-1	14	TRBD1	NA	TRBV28	TGTGCCAGCAAACAGTTCGACAGGGACACTGAAGCTTTCTTT	CASKQFDRDTEAFF
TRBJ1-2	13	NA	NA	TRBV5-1	TGCGCCAGCAGCTTGTCTTTGTCGGGTGGCTACACCTTC	CASSLSLSGGYTF
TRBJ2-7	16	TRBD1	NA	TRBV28	TGTGCCAGCAGCCTCCGGGACAGCCGATTTGCCTACGAGCAGTACTTC	CASSLRDSRFAYEQYF
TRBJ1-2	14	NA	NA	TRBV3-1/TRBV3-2	TGTGCCAGCAGCCAGTTCCAGGGTAACTATGGCTACACCTTC	CASSQFQGNYGYTF
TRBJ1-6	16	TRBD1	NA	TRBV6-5	TGTGCCAGCAGTTCCTCTACCGGGACAGGGGGTTCACCCCTCCACTTT	CASSSSTGTGGSPLHF
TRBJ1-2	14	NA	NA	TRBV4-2	TGTGCCAGCAGCCAAGTGGGGGGGGAGTATGGCTACACCTTC	CASSQVGGEYGYTF